The T cell receptor beta chain described here comes from a study of T cells in localized non-small cell lung cancer. General study points: Uninvolved adjacent lung, not tumor, had the highest T cell clonality.

This clone was seen a few times. Its antigen is unidentified. TCRdb's table, derived via immunoSEQ multiplex PCR, lists solely in-frame clones and lacks some. In the table there are around 24,000 clones, under 90% of which are singletons. The CDR3 covers 12 residues. Germline V gene data show CDR1 as MNHNS and CDR2 as SASEGT. V was cut by 0 bases and J by 7 bases, with 3 bases left in between. This sample comprised peripheral blood, obtained before any cancer treatment. The receptor's source is a man aged 40 to 70 with stage I squamous cell lung carcinoma. This chain links TRBV6-1 with TRBJ1-4; D is ambiguous. CDR3 nucleotides: TGTGCCAGCAGTGAAGCACGTGAAAAACTGTTTTTT. It is translated as CASSEAREKLFF.